One sample yielded the 27 T cell receptor beta chains listed below, sequenced in a study of T cells after yellow fever vaccination. TCRdb reprocessed the 5' RACE reads via MiXCR and lists one record per CDR3 protein. The sample lists around 310,000 distinct CDR3 sequences; 3.5% to 4.5% were seen once. The sample in question was PBMCs, obtained 5 days after the yellow fever booster vaccination. The receptors originated from a young man who received the YFV17D yellow fever vaccine.

The J gene is TRBJ2-7, the V gene TRBV2; the D gene is possibly TRBD1 (6 bases). This CDR3 is built from 13 residues. The germline V and J ends were trimmed by 6 bases and 2 bases, with 11 bases remaining between them. The V gene's germline CDR1 is SNHLY and CDR2 FYNNEI. The CDR3 DNA reads as TGTGCCAGCAGGAGGACAGTTCCCTACGAGCAGTACTTC. It specifies CASRRTVPYEQYF.

The chain employs TRBV30 and TRBJ1-4, with TRBD1 as a possible D gene (5 bases). V was clipped by 1 base and J by 5 bases, with 11 bases between them. CDR1 GTSNPN and CDR2 SVGIG come from the germline V gene (reference sequence). The CDR3 runs 14 residues. The CDR3 here is CAWSAGPLNEKLFF. The DNA of the CDR3 is TGTGCCTGGAGTGCAGGGCCCTTAAATGAAAAACTGTTTTTT.

The chain carries TRBV7-2 and TRBJ1-1; 8 nucleotides agree with TRBD1. Germline CDR1 and CDR2: SGHTA and FQGNSA. V gave up 5 bases and J gave up 6 bases; unmatched junction bases: 8. This CDR3 has 14 amino acids. For the CDR3, the DNA is TGTGCCAGCAGCCCGACAGGGGTAAGACCTGAAGCTTTCTTT. Its translation: CASSPTGVRPEAFF.

This clonotype was picked up a small number of times. J is TRBJ1-2 and V is TRBV5-1, with D hard to call. The germline V and J ends were trimmed by 0 bases and 5 bases, with 8 bases remaining between them. Per the germline V gene, CDR1 is SGHRS and CDR2 is YFSETQ. The CDR3 totals 13 residues. The chain's CDR3 is CASSLEPEYGYTF. CDR3 nucleotides: TGCGCCAGCAGCTTGGAGCCAGAATATGGCTACACCTTC.

This clonotype appeared a few times. This rearrangement joins TRBV4-2 to TRBJ1-4; D is possibly TRBD1 (6 bases). Germline assignment: CDR1 LGHNA and CDR2 YNFKEQ. V was shortened by 6 bases and J by 8 bases, with 19 bases between the two germline ends. The CDR3 is made up of 15 amino acids. The CDR3 nucleotides read TGTGCCAGCAGTGCAAACAGGGTGGAGGGGGAAAAACTGTTTTTT. This sequence encodes CASSANRVEGEKLFF.

This clonotype has just a few counts. The CDR3 region is CASRPGVSGELFF. The CDR3 DNA is TGTGCCAGCAGACCAGGGGTTTCCGGGGAGCTGTTTTTT. The rearrangement uses TRBV12-3 or TRBV12-4 and TRBJ2-2, with a tentative D call TRBD1 (6 bases). The CDR3 runs 13 residues. V lost 6 bases and J lost 6, with 11 bases in between.

This clonotype was detected a few times. The V and J genes are TRBV6-5 and TRBJ2-7; 7 positions agree with TRBD1. From germline, CDR1 is MNHEY and CDR2 SVGAGI. CDR3 length: 15 amino acids. V lost 6 bases, J lost 3 bases, and 11 bases stayed unmatched. The chain's CDR3 is CASSTTGTANYEQYF. The CDR3, as DNA: TGTGCCAGCAGCACCACCGGGACAGCTAACTACGAGCAGTACTTC.

Remarks on this clonotype: Germline is not matched at one junction end, which may reflect a read error. V usage is TRBV7-7 and J usage is TRBJ2-5, with 10 bases identical to TRBD1. CDR3 length: 16 residues. Germline loops: CDR1 SSHAT, CDR2 FNYEAQ (reference sequence). CDR3 DNA: TGTGCTAGCAGCTCCGGGACAGGGGCCGGGAGGGCAACCCAGTACTTC. Amino acid sequence: CASSSGTGAGRATQYF. Full variable domain (rest looked up from reference TRBV7-7 and TRBJ2-5): GAGVSQSPRYKVTKRGQDVTLRCDPISSHATLYWYQQALGQGPEFLTYFNYEAQPDKSGLPSDRFSAERPEGSISTLTIQRTEQRDSAMYRCASSSGTGAGRATQYFGPGTRLLVL.

This clonotype has just a few counts. The chain has TRBV28 and TRBJ2-5; D tentatively reads TRBD1 or TRBD2 (6 bases each). V lost 3 bases, J lost 3 bases, and 14 bases lay in between. This CDR3 has 15 amino acids. The germline V gene has CDR1 MDHEN and CDR2 SYDVKM. Here the CDR3 reads CASSLGAGRKETQYF. CDR3 coding DNA: TGTGCCAGCAGTTTGGGGGCCGGGAGAAAAGAGACCCAGTACTTC. Combining the CDR3 with reference TRBV28 and TRBJ2-5 gives the whole variable domain DVKVTQSSRYLVKRTGEKVFLECVQDMDHENMFWYRQDPGLGLRLIYFSYDVKMKEKGDIPEGYSVSREKKERFSLILESASTNQTSMYLCASSLGAGRKETQYFGPGTRLLVL.

Here the CDR3 reads CASSGGGLNEKLFF. CDR3 nucleotide sequence: TGTGCCAGCTCGGGAGGGGGACTTAATGAAAAACTGTTTTTT. J is TRBJ1-4 and V is TRBV28; D might be TRBD1 (6 bases). Trimming left V 8 bases short and J 4 bases short, with 14 bases between. CDR3 length equals 14 residues. Per germline, CDR1 MDHEN and CDR2 SYDVKM.

This clonotype has just a few counts. The V call is TRBV6-6, the J call TRBJ2-7, with a possible D match to TRBD1 (6 bases). The germline gives CDR1 MNHNY, CDR2 SVGAGI (reference sequence). The CDR3 has 15 residues. V was trimmed by 4 bases and J by 5 bases, leaving 18 bases between them. The CDR3 nucleotides read TGTGCCAGCAGTTTTCCAGGGGATGAACGGGACGAGCAGTACGTC. This codes for CASSFPGDERDEQYV.

This clonotype was seen a few times. This chain links TRBV19 with TRBJ2-6; D may be TRBD1 (5 bases). The CDR3 runs to 15 residues. Germline V gene lookup returns CDR1 LNHDA and CDR2 SQIVND (reference sequence). Trimming took off 5 bases at V and 0 bases at J, with 8 bases between the two ends. DNA of the CDR3: TGTGCCAGTAGTTTCACAGGCTCTGGGGCCAACGTCCTGACTTTC. Protein sequence: CASSFTGSGANVLTF. Full variable domain (remainder filled in from reference TRBV19 and TRBJ2-6): DGGITQSPKYLFRKEGQNVTLSCEQNLNHDAMYWYRQDPGQGLRLIYYSQIVNDFQKGDIAEGYSVSREKKESFPLTVTSAQKNPTAFYLCASSFTGSGANVLTFGAGSRLTVL.

V is TRBV5-1 and J is TRBJ2-2; 12 bases match TRBD2. The V segment lost 0 bases and the J segment 6 bases; nucleotides outside the gene matches: 6. CDR3 length: 17 amino acids. The V gene's germline CDR1 is SGHRS and CDR2 YFSETQ. This CDR3 reads CASSLERGLAGSGELFF. The CDR3, as DNA: TGCGCCAGCAGCTTGGAGCGGGGACTAGCGGGTTCCGGGGAGCTGTTTTTT. Full variable domain (missing parts from reference TRBV5-1 and TRBJ2-2): KAGVTQTPRYLIKTRGQQVTLSCSPISGHRSVSWYQQTPGQGLQFLFEYFSETQRNKGNFPGRFSGRQFSNSRSEMNVSTLELGDSALYLCASSLERGLAGSGELFFGEGSRLTVL.

With regard to this clonotype: The junction shows a germline mismatch at one end, possibly a read error. The genes are TRBV7-7 and TRBJ2-3; D possibly corresponds to TRBD2 (7 bases). CDR3 length equals 15 residues. Per germline, CDR1 SSHAT and CDR2 FNYEAQ (reference sequence). CDR3 bases: TGTGCTAGCAGCCGGGGAGGGGGGATCACAGATACGCAGTATTTT. It encodes CASSRGGGITDTQYF.

This clonotype was counted ten times or more. The rearrangement uses TRBV12-3 or TRBV12-4 and TRBJ2-2; D is ambiguous. The CDR3 covers 14 residues. Trimming pared 1 base from V and 5 bases from J, leaving 8 bases between. CDR3 coding DNA: TGTGCCAGCAGTTTAGTACGGTCTACCGGGGAGCTGTTTTTT. Translating gives CASSLVRSTGELFF.

This clonotype was seen at least ten times. The chain recombines TRBV6-5 with TRBJ2-2; D is unclear. The CDR3 sequence is 13 residues long. Trimming removed 6 bases from V and 6 bases from J, with 11 bases in between. Germline CDR1 is MNHEY and CDR2 is SVGAGI. The CDR3 is CASRSGGAGELFF. The DNA for the CDR3 is TGTGCCAGCAGGTCGGGTGGAGCCGGGGAGCTGTTTTTT.

This clonotype was found many times. The rearrangement links TRBV13 to TRBJ2-1; a weak D match, TRBD2 (6 bases). The length of the CDR3 is 14 residues. Germline CDR1 PRHDT, CDR2 FYEKMQ (reference sequence). Trimming took 5 bases from V and 9 from J, leaving 17 bases between them. The CDR3 spells CASSLERRGVEQFF. The CDR3, as DNA: TGTGCCAGCAGCCTGGAGAGGCGCGGGGTTGAGCAGTTCTTC.

This clonotype was observed a few times. This chain connects TRBV7-9 to TRBJ2-7; 8 bases match TRBD2. Losses at the gene ends were 5 bases for V and 4 bases for J; bases not matched to a gene: 10. Germline loops: CDR1 SEHNR, CDR2 FQNEAQ (reference sequence). The CDR3 is made up of 15 amino acids. CDR3 loop: CASSRPWASGYEQYF. CDR3 DNA sequence: TGTGCCAGCAGCCGGCCCTGGGCTAGCGGGTACGAGCAGTACTTC. The variable domain in full, completed from reference TRBV7-9 and TRBJ2-7, reads DTGVSQNPRHKITKRGQNVTFRCDPISEHNRLYWYRQTLGQGPEFLTYFQNEAQLEKSRLLSDRFSAERPKGSFSTLEIQRTEQGDSAMYLCASSRPWASGYEQYFGPGTRLTVT.

This clonotype appeared a few times. The V call is TRBV7-8, the J call TRBJ2-3; maybe TRBD2 (6 bases). This CDR3 is built from 15 residues. V lost 7 bases, J lost 2 bases, and 16 bases lay in between. Germline assignment: CDR1 SGHVS and CDR2 FQNEAQ. CDR3 sequence (DNA): TGTGCCAGCATCGATACGGGGGTAAACACAGATACGCAGTATTTT. Its translation is CASIDTGVNTDTQYF.

This clonotype occurred a few times. This chain joins TRBV7-8 and TRBJ1-1; 7 nucleotides agree with TRBD1. The germline CDR1 and CDR2 sequences are SGHVS and FQNEAQ. CDR3 length: 13 amino acids. V was pared by 6 bases and J by 1 base, with 2 bases of the junction left unmatched. CDR3 sequence: CASRGQANTEAFF. CDR3 nucleotides: TGTGCCAGCAGAGGACAGGCGAACACTGAAGCTTTCTTT. Full variable domain (remainder filled in from reference TRBV7-8 and TRBJ1-1): GAGVSQSPRYKVAKRGQDVALRCDPISGHVSLFWYQQALGQGPEFLTYFQNEAQLDKSGLPSDRFFAERPEGSVSTLKIQRTQQEDSAVYLCASRGQANTEAFFGQGTRLTVV.

This clonotype was detected a few times. The rearrangement joins TRBV29-1 to TRBJ2-5, with TRBD2 as a possible D gene (7 bases). The CDR3 length is 14 residues. The V end lost 4 bases, the J end lost 3 bases, and 15 bases lay between the germline ends. The germline CDR1 and CDR2 sequences are SQVTM and ANQGSEA. In DNA, the CDR3 is TGCAGCGTTGGAGTAGGGGGGGGCAAAGAGACCCAGTACTTC. Protein: CSVGVGGGKETQYF.

This clonotype was detected a few times. This rearrangement joins TRBV7-9 to TRBJ1-4; no clear D. There are 15 residues in the CDR3. With 3 bases removed from V and 7 bases from J, the gap between germline ends came to 15 bases. Germline V CDR1 and CDR2: SEHNR, FQNEAQ (reference sequence). This chain's CDR3 is CASSLVGFPSEKLFF. CDR3 nucleotide sequence: TGTGCCAGCAGCTTGGTAGGGTTTCCAAGTGAAAAACTGTTTTTT.

On this clonotype: This CDR3 fails to terminate in the conserved phenylalanine or tryptophan, so it likely reflects a read error. This chain uses TRBV5-4 with TRBJ2-7; D may be TRBD2 (6 bases). Germline loops: CDR1 SGHNT, CDR2 YYREEE (reference sequence). Trimming took 4 bases from V and 1 from J, leaving 12 bases between them. This CDR3 is 14 amino acids long. CDR3 nucleotide sequence: TGTGCCAGCAGCCTGGGGGGAGCTTCCTACGAGCAGTACTTA. As protein: CASSLGGASYEQYL.

This chain joins TRBV7-2 and TRBJ2-1; D might be TRBD1 or TRBD2, each matching 5 bases. V dropped 6 bases and J dropped 9 bases, with 18 bases sitting between them. The CDR3 length is 14 residues. Germline V CDR1 and CDR2: SGHTA, FQGNSA. The CDR3 sequence is CASSPRLGGGEQFF. The CDR3 bases are TGTGCCAGCAGTCCTAGGTTGGGTGGGGGTGAGCAGTTCTTC. Combining the CDR3 with reference TRBV7-2 and TRBJ2-1 gives the whole variable domain GAGVSQSPSNKVTEKGKDVELRCDPISGHTALYWYRQSLGQGLEFLIYFQGNSAPDKSGLPSDRFSAERTGGSVSTLTIQRTQQEDSAVYLCASSPRLGGGEQFFGPGTRLTVL.

This clonotype was seen a handful of times. CDR3 sequence: CSVEDPGRAPDTQYF. Written as DNA, the CDR3 is TGCAGCGTTGAAGACCCAGGGAGAGCTCCCGATACGCAGTATTTT. The rearrangement uses TRBV29-1 and TRBJ2-3; tentatively, D is TRBD1 or TRBD2 (5 bases each). Per germline, CDR1 SQVTM and CDR2 ANQGSEA. This CDR3 contains 15 residues. Trimming stripped 0 bases from V and 6 bases from J, with 16 bases between.

CDR3 residues: CASRDGNSPLHF. The CDR3 bases are TGCGCCAGCAGGGACGGTAATTCACCCCTCCACTTT. J is TRBJ1-6 and V is TRBV4-3; D is undetermined. Trimming stripped 6 bases from V and 6 bases from J, with 6 bases between. CDR1 LGHNA and CDR2 YSLEER come from the germline V gene. The CDR3 covers 12 residues.

V is TRBV15 and J is TRBJ1-2, with D uncertain. Trimming cost V 0 bases and J 5 bases, with 22 bases left between them. Germline lookup yields CDR1 LNHNV and CDR2 YYDKDF (reference sequence). The CDR3 extends over 18 amino acids. The CDR3 protein is CATSRDYGVVFQSYGYTF. The DNA for the CDR3 is TGTGCCACCAGCAGAGATTACGGGGTAGTTTTTCAAAGTTATGGCTACACCTTC.